The 22 T cell receptor beta chains below were found in one sample sequenced in a study of Tregs in tolerant kidney transplant recipients. These receptors lack a known antigen. TCRdb's copy holds only in-frame clones and misses some; the assay was immunoSEQ multiplex PCR. Of about 44,000 clones listed, about 95% are singletons. Specimen: Tregs from blood cultured with allogeneic cells. These receptors all stem from a human donor in good health.

The chain uses TRBV2 and TRBJ1-1; the D gene is possibly TRBD1 (5 bases). The V gene lost 6 bases and the J gene lost 5 bases, with 10 bases spanning the gap. Per the germline V gene, CDR1 is SNHLY and CDR2 is FYNNEI. The CDR3 loop spans 12 amino acids. This CDR3 reads CASRGLYTEAFF. The CDR3 coding sequence is TGTGCCAGCAGGGGGCTGTATACTGAAGCTTTCTTT. Full variable domain (missing parts from reference TRBV2 and TRBJ1-1): EPEVTQTPSHQVTQMGQEVILRCVPISNHLYFYWYRQILGQKVEFLVSFYNNEISEKSEIFDDQFSVERPDGSNFTLKIRSTKLEDSAMYFCASRGLYTEAFFGQGTRLTVV.

V is TRBV5-1 and J is TRBJ2-1, with 10 bases identical to TRBD2. CDR1 is SGHRS and CDR2 is YFSETQ in the germline V gene. The CDR3 runs 18 residues. Trimming at V came to 4 bases and at J to 6 bases, leaving 16 bases not matched to a gene. The CDR3 here is CASSPNWDSGRISNEQFF. In DNA form, the CDR3 reads TGCGCCAGCAGCCCGAATTGGGATAGCGGGAGGATAAGCAATGAGCAGTTCTTC.

The chain employs TRBV30 and TRBJ2-1; no reliable D call. This CDR3 comprises 13 residues. CDR1 is GTSNPN, CDR2 SVGIG, per germline (reference sequence). V was shortened by 0 bases and J by 2 bases, with 5 bases between the two germline ends. CDR3 nucleotide sequence: TGTGCCTGGAGTGTACGGCCCTACAATGAGCAGTTCTTC. Amino acid sequence: CAWSVRPYNEQFF. The entire variable domain, with the rest obtained from reference TRBV30 and TRBJ2-1, is as follows: SQTIHQWPATLVQPVGSPLSLECTVEGTSNPNLYWYRQAAGRGLQLLFYSVGIGQISSEVPQNLSASRPQDRQFILSSKKLLLSDSGFYLCAWSVRPYNEQFFGPGTRLTVL.

CDR3 DNA: TGTGCCAGCAGCACGTGGGGGGCCAACGTCCTGACTTTC. Its translation: CASSTWGANVLTF. The chain employs TRBV11-2 and TRBJ2-6; D is unclear. Trimming took off 5 bases at V and 4 bases at J, with 6 bases between the two ends. The CDR3 contains 13 residues. Per the germline V gene, CDR1 is SGHAT and CDR2 is FQNNGV.

V usage is TRBV30 and J usage is TRBJ2-7, with D possibly being TRBD1 (6 bases). V lost 3 bases to trimming and J lost 7 bases, with 13 bases between them. This CDR3 spans 12 amino acids. Germline lookup yields CDR1 GTSNPN and CDR2 SVGIG (reference sequence). CDR3 nucleotide sequence: TGTGCCTGGAGCAGGGGATTGGGGGAGCAGTACTTC. Its protein is CAWSRGLGEQYF. The full variable domain, its missing parts supplied by reference TRBV30 and TRBJ2-7, is SQTIHQWPATLVQPVGSPLSLECTVEGTSNPNLYWYRQAAGRGLQLLFYSVGIGQISSEVPQNLSASRPQDRQFILSSKKLLLSDSGFYLCAWSRGLGEQYFGPGTRLTVT.

V is TRBV5-1 and J is TRBJ2-7, with D perhaps TRBD1 (5 bases). Trimming cost V 0 bases and J 0 bases, with 13 bases left between them. The CDR3 has 16 amino acids. Germline lookup yields CDR1 SGHRS and CDR2 YFSETQ. CDR3 DNA sequence: TGCGCCAGCAGCTTGGACCATACAGGTATCTCCTACGAGCAGTACTTC. Protein: CASSLDHTGISYEQYF.

The chain uses TRBV11-2 and TRBJ2-1; the D call may be TRBD1 or TRBD2 (5 bases each). Germline values: CDR1 SGHAT, CDR2 FQNNGV. With 2 bases removed from V and 7 bases from J, the gap between germline ends came to 18 bases. This CDR3 is built from 16 residues. The CDR3 coding sequence is TGTGCCAGCAGCTTACGCCGGGACCTCTTCGGGAATGAGCAGTTCTTC. Amino acid sequence: CASSLRRDLFGNEQFF.

CDR3 DNA sequence: TGTGCCAGCAGCTTAGCATCACTAGCGGGAGCCACAGATACGCAGTATTTT. Amino acid sequence: CASSLASLAGATDTQYF. This rearrangement joins TRBV7-8 to TRBJ2-3, with TRBD2 identical over 11 bases. This CDR3 is built from 17 residues. CDR1 and CDR2 from the germline V gene are SGHVS and FQNEAQ. The trim removed 0 bases at V and 2 bases at J, leaving 4 bases unmatched.

This chain links TRBV7-6 with TRBJ2-1, with 9 bases aligning to TRBD2. Trimming removed 4 bases from V and 3 bases from J; junction bases left unmatched: 13. The CDR3 is 18 residues long. From germline, CDR1 is SGHVS and CDR2 FNYEAQ. DNA for the CDR3: TGTGCCAGCAGCTCCCTGTTGTTAGCGGGGGCCGACTACAATGAGCAGTTCTTC. Translating it yields CASSSLLLAGADYNEQFF.

This chain links TRBV13 with TRBJ1-2; D is uncertain. The germline V gene encodes CDR1 PRHDT and CDR2 FYEKMQ (reference sequence). The CDR3 is made up of 16 amino acids. V lost 0 bases to trimming and J lost 3 bases, with 14 bases between them. The chain's CDR3 is CASSLGGPRGDYGYTF. In DNA form, the CDR3 reads TGTGCCAGCAGCTTAGGTGGGCCCAGAGGAGACTATGGCTACACCTTC. Together with reference TRBV13 and TRBJ1-2, the CDR3 gives the full variable domain: AAGVIQSPRHLIKEKRETATLKCYPIPRHDTVYWYQQGPGQDPQFLISFYEKMQSDKGSIPDRFSAQQFSDYHSELNMSSLELGDSALYFCASSLGGPRGDYGYTFGSGTRLTVV.

The chain employs TRBV5-1 and TRBJ1-1; D may be TRBD1 (5 bases). The germline V and J ends were trimmed by 0 bases and 1 base, with 16 bases remaining between them. The CDR3 has 17 amino acids. Germline loops: CDR1 SGHRS, CDR2 YFSETQ. CDR3 residues: CASSLARDTWSNTEAFF. CDR3 bases: TGCGCCAGCAGCTTGGCCAGGGATACGTGGTCGAACACTGAAGCTTTCTTT.

CDR3 in amino acids: CAISYSGGAGDTQYF. For the CDR3, the DNA is TGTGCCATCAGTTATAGCGGGGGGGCCGGAGATACGCAGTATTTT. The chain couples TRBV10-3 to TRBJ2-3; 11 bases align to TRBD2. The CDR3 is 15 residues long. The germline V gene has CDR1 ENHRY and CDR2 SYGVKD. V lost 5 bases to trimming and J lost 5 bases; unmatched junction nucleotides: 6.

The chain uses TRBV2 and TRBJ2-2; D possibly matches TRBD1 or TRBD2 (5 bases each). The CDR3 is made up of 14 amino acids. Germline V lookup: CDR1 SNHLY, CDR2 FYNNEI. V gave up 10 bases and J gave up 4 bases, with 16 bases separating them. The DNA of the CDR3 is TGTGCCACCCAATCAGATGGGGGCACCGGGGAGCTGTTTTTT. This codes for CATQSDGGTGELFF.

This chain links TRBV5-1 with TRBJ2-7, with 10 nucleotides matching TRBD2. This CDR3 has 15 amino acids. CDR1 and CDR2 (germline): SGHRS, YFSETQ. The ends lost 5 bases at V and 7 bases at J; junction bases unmatched: 12. The CDR3 spells CASSQRAGGPVEQYF. The CDR3 DNA reads as TGCGCCAGCAGTCAACGAGCGGGAGGGCCCGTGGAGCAGTACTTC.

The J gene is TRBJ2-3, the V gene TRBV6-1; D is possibly TRBD1 (5 bases). CDR3 length: 13 amino acids. The V gene lost 5 bases and the J gene lost 4 bases, with 10 bases spanning the gap. CDR1 and CDR2 from the germline V gene are MNHNS and SASEGT. CDR3 bases: TGTGCCAGCAGTATCCCAGGGTCAGATACGCAGTATTTT. This codes for CASSIPGSDTQYF.

The V gene is TRBV6-1, the J gene TRBJ1-2; 7 nucleotides agree with TRBD1. Germline-derived CDR1 and CDR2 are MNHNS and SASEGT. Trimming at V came to 4 bases and at J to 8 bases, leaving 13 bases not matched to a gene. There are 15 residues in the CDR3. This CDR3 reads CASSAVGTATTGYTF. CDR3 in DNA: TGTGCCAGCAGTGCGGTAGGGACAGCTACCACGGGCTACACCTTC.

The chain employs TRBV10-3 and TRBJ1-2; 9 bases agree with TRBD1. V shed 6 bases and J 4 bases; nucleotides not matched to a gene: 9. Germline values: CDR1 ENHRY, CDR2 SYGVKD. CDR3 length equals 15 residues. For the CDR3, the DNA is TGTGCCATCAGGGGATACCTACAGGGGGCCTATGGCTACACCTTC. Translated: CAIRGYLQGAYGYTF.

This clone was recorded only once. The CDR3 spells CAGSRLAGVQETQYF. In DNA, the CDR3 is TGTGCCGGCTCCCGACTAGCGGGAGTCCAAGAGACCCAGTACTTC. The chain employs TRBV30 and TRBJ2-5; 12 positions match TRBD2. Germline V gene lookup returns CDR1 GTSNPN and CDR2 SVGIG (reference sequence). The ends lost 8 bases at V and 1 base at J; junction bases unmatched: 8. The CDR3 covers 15 residues.

The gene calls are TRBV14 and TRBJ2-2, with 7 bases aligning to TRBD2. V shed 6 bases, J shed 1 base, and the junction held 2 bases outside the gene matches. The CDR3 sequence is 14 residues long. Germline CDR1 is SGHDN and CDR2 is FVKESK. CDR3 sequence (DNA): TGTGCCAGCAGGCTAGCGGTGAACACCGGGGAGCTGTTTTTT. Translated, it gives CASRLAVNTGELFF.

This chain joins TRBV6-5 and TRBJ2-5; D possibly uses TRBD1 or TRBD2 (7 bases each). The CDR3 is 15 residues long. Germline-derived CDR1 and CDR2 are MNHEY and SVGAGI. Trimming stripped 2 bases from V and 5 bases from J, with 15 bases between. The DNA for the CDR3 is TGTGCCAGCAGTTACCCAGGGGGGGGCCGGGAGACCCAGTACTTC. It codes for CASSYPGGGRETQYF.

The DNA of the CDR3 is TGTGCCAGCAGTGAATGGGGATCTAACCCCACCGGGGAGCTGTTTTTT. This gives the protein CASSEWGSNPTGELFF. The chain is built from TRBV25-1 and TRBJ2-2; the D is unclear. There are 16 residues in the CDR3. Trimming removed 1 base from V and 4 bases from J, with 13 bases in between. Germline CDR1 is MGHDK and CDR2 is SYGVNS.

The chain uses TRBV18 and TRBJ1-1; the match to TRBD1 covers 8 bases. V lost 4 bases, J lost 7 bases, and 2 bases stayed unmatched. Germline V gives CDR1 KGHSH, CDR2 LQKENI. This CDR3 spans 12 amino acids. The CDR3 nucleotides are TGTGCCAGCTCACTAGGGACAGGTGAAGCTTTCTTT. Translating gives CASSLGTGEAFF. Filled out from reference TRBV18 and TRBJ1-1, the complete variable domain reads NAGVMQNPRHLVRRRGQEARLRCSPMKGHSHVYWYRQLPEEGLKFMVYLQKENIIDESGMPKERFSAEFPKEGPSILRIQQVVRGDSAAYFCASSLGTGEAFFGQGTRLTVV.